This T cell receptor (beta chain) was captured by sequencing in a study of blood T cell repertoires in COVID-19. Study context: Researchers got acute and convalescent COVID-19 samples from the United States, Italy and Spain. The cDNA or gDNA used as material had been derived from T cells, B-cell-depleted T cells, or PBMCs.

V lost 3 bases, J lost 7 bases, and 9 bases stayed unmatched. Germline V gene sequence: CDR1 SGDLS, CDR2 YYNGEE. The CDR3 extends over 15 amino acids. Authors' processing steps: By means of reference gene primer amplification, nucleated cell counts were estimated. Measured with immunoSEQ multiplex PCR; TCRdb has only the in-frame clones, and not every one. Clonal size and the V and J genes are those of that table, whereas D and trimming came from the DNA. The data show around 300,000 clones, around 90% seen once. This clonotype was obtained from a woman aged 40 to 55 who had recovered from COVID-19. Sequences were obtained from peripheral blood. J is TRBJ2-1 and V is TRBV9; 8 bases map to TRBD1. CDR3 DNA sequence: TGTGCCAGCAGCGAGACAGGGGCCTTGTTGAATGAGCAGTTCTTC. It is translated as CASSETGALLNEQFF.